The source of this T cell receptor beta chain is a study of human thymus T cells (dated by TCRdb to 2020 to 2022). Context from the whole study: TCR alpha and beta repertoires from about 8 infant thymus samples and four related peripheral blood samples were characterized in the study. The infant donors were about 6 to 244 days old, and the cohort included about 6 males and a couple of females. Results the study describes overall, beyond this receptor: According to the related research, thymic TCR repertoires were highly overlapping among unrelated individuals. On average, roughly 890,000 unique TCRB clonotypes were obtained from thymus samples, compared with 70,000 to 100,000 from blood samples. Biased V and J gene segment usage appeared to be present in both thymic and peripheral blood repertoires.

For CDR1 and CDR2, the germline V gene lists SGHDT and YYEEEE. The CDR3, cysteine through phenylalanine, is 16 amino acids long. The only DNA kept is the CDR3, 48 bases in frame from the first base. Relative to germline, V is missing 0 bases and J is missing 4 bases, with 7 bases of the junction outside any gene match. Thymus tissue was collected as surgical resects that were removed during corrective cardiac surgery. Immunologically healthy infants undergoing open corrective cardiac surgery for congenital heart defects in Finland were used as donors. Thymocytes were freed from the tissue by mechanical means and kept at -70 degrees C as pellets of roughly 8.5-30 million cells. Genomic DNA was extracted from frozen cell pellets with a QIAsymphony instrument. Using the immunoSEQ multiplex PCR assay, the TCRB and TCRAD loci were amplified from a standardized quantity of quality-controlled genomic DNA. The V(D)J region was spanned by amplicons of a length sufficient to cover the CDR3 and to identify V and J genes. The amplicons were sequenced on an Illumina platform via the commercial immunoSEQ service. For the original study's pipeline: Primer bias and sequencing errors were corrected as previously described, and TCRAD and TCRB were defined on the basis of the IMGT database. The repertoires were analysed using immunoSEQ Analyzer 3.0 and VDJTools for basic statistics, V/J segment usage, diversity estimates, rarefaction and pairwise overlap. Chao1, ChaoE, Efron-Thisted, Shannon and inverse Simpson indices were used to estimate diversity, which was also estimated on datasets down-sampled to the smallest sample. For repertoire overlap, CDR3 nucleotide sequence, V gene and J gene had to match strictly, and clustering was done by Jaccard-based multidimensional scaling. In its TCRdb copy, this immuneACCESS table keeps in-frame sequences only and misses some clones. Where compared with another copy, unresolved V genes explain less than half of these, and the others have no known cause. V and J calls plus clone size are reproduced from that table; the DNA served to infer D and trimming. Across this sample there are some 120,000 clones, with just under 95% seen only once. Less than 0.03% of the sample belongs to the ten largest clones.

A remark on this clone: Its cognate antigen has yet to be identified. Base qualities are not at hand, and no much larger clone is one base apart.

The origin of this receptor is a boy in the first two years of life with a congenital heart defect but otherwise immunologically healthy. This sequence uses TRBV5-6 and TRBJ1-3; 7 bases in the junction line up with TRBD1. Specimen: thymus tissue. The DNA is TGTGCCAGCAGCTTGGTAGACAGGGCGATGGGAAACACCATATATTTT. Its amino acids are CASSLVDRAMGNTIYF.